These 17 T cell receptor beta chains came from one sample sequenced in a study of T-cell reconstitution after alpha-beta-depleted transplantation in children. The TCRbeta library incorporated unique molecular identifiers. TCRdb used MiXCR to reprocess the PCR reads, holding one entry per CDR3 protein. This table holds 300,000 or so distinct CDR3 sequences, more than 9% found once. Sequencing was performed on PBMCs from the stem cell graft donor, taken from the stem cell graft. The receptor set was obtained from a human donor who donated a stem cell graft to a child with SCID.

This clonotype was seen only once. The chain joins TRBV2 to TRBJ1-1, with TRBD1 matching 7 bases. The length of the CDR3 is 12 residues. Losses at the gene ends were 10 bases for V and 5 bases for J; bases not matched to a gene: 7. Looked up from germline, CDR1 is SNHLY and CDR2 is FYNNEI. CDR3 residues: CAIATGRTEAFF. The CDR3 nucleotides read TGTGCCATCGCGACAGGGCGGACTGAAGCTTTCTTT.

This clonotype was detected many times. The gene calls are TRBV29-1 and TRBJ2-2, with TRBD1 as a possible D gene (6 bases). The V end lost 7 bases, the J end lost 3 bases, and 15 bases lay between the germline ends. CDR3 length equals 14 residues. Germline V lookup: CDR1 SQVTM, CDR2 ANQGSEA. CDR3 DNA: TGCAGCGCCCTTACAGGGCCCCACACCGGGGAGCTGTTTTTT. This sequence encodes CSALTGPHTGELFF.

This clonotype was counted at least ten times. The chain combines TRBV3-1 with TRBJ2-7; 8 bases line up with TRBD1. This CDR3 is built from 14 residues. CDR1 is LGHDT, CDR2 YNNKEL, per germline (reference sequence). V trimming: 6 bases; J trimming: 2 bases; junction bases outside the gene matches: 6. CDR3 DNA sequence: TGTGCCAGCAGTGCAGGACAGGGCCCCTACGAGCAGTACTTC. Its translation: CASSAGQGPYEQYF.

The J gene is TRBJ2-5, the V gene TRBV12-3 or TRBV12-4; TRBD1 agrees at 9 bases. The CDR3 spans 17 residues. With 2 bases clipped from V and 5 bases from J, the junction kept 12 bases outside the gene matches. The CDR3 reads CASSLRGTGSSGETQYF. Written as DNA, the CDR3 is TGTGCCAGCAGTTTACGTGGGACAGGGTCTTCGGGGGAGACCCAGTACTTC.

Turning to this clonotype: The junction and the germline gene differ at one end; a read error may be behind it. CDR3 nucleotide sequence: TGCAGTGCCAGAGGAATGGACAGGGACATCTACGAGCAGTACTTC. It translates to CSARGMDRDIYEQYF. The chain couples TRBV20-1 to TRBJ2-7; 8 positions match TRBD1. CDR1 is DFQATT and CDR2 is SNEGSKA in the germline V gene (reference sequence). CDR3 length: 15 residues.

This clonotype was counted at least ten times. The genes are TRBV6-1 and TRBJ2-3; D is possibly TRBD1 (5 bases). The CDR3 has 15 amino acids. Germline V lookup: CDR1 MNHNS, CDR2 SASEGT. With 6 bases removed from V and 4 bases from J, the gap between germline ends came to 17 bases. Written as DNA, the CDR3 is TGTGCCAGCAGGAAGACAGAGTTATATCCAGATACGCAGTATTTT. Translating gives CASRKTELYPDTQYF.

This clonotype was detected a few times. The CDR3 protein is CASSEGGGFRLEQFF. The CDR3 DNA is TGTGCCAGCAGTGAGGGTGGCGGGTTCAGGCTGGAGCAGTTCTTC. The rearrangement links TRBV25-1 to TRBJ2-1, with a possible D match to TRBD2 (5 bases). Trimming pared 3 bases from V and 10 bases from J, leaving 19 bases between. Germline CDR1 and CDR2: MGHDK and SYGVNS. This CDR3 contains 15 residues.

The chain links TRBV5-1 to TRBJ1-6, with a possible D match to TRBD1 (5 bases). Germline loops: CDR1 SGHRS, CDR2 YFSETQ. Trimming took off 0 bases at V and 2 bases at J, with 12 bases between the two ends. The CDR3 is 17 residues long. The CDR3 loop reads CASSLAGTGTYNSPLHF. The CDR3, as DNA: TGCGCCAGCAGCTTGGCGGGGACCGGGACCTATAATTCACCCCTCCACTTT.

This clonotype was seen repeatedly, ten times or more. The V gene is TRBV18, the J gene TRBJ1-2; D unresolved. Trimming shortened V by 3 bases and J by 4 bases, and 6 bases separated the two germline ends. The CDR3 length is 12 residues. CDR1 and CDR2 (germline): KGHSH, LQKENI. In nucleotides, the CDR3 is TGTGCCAGCTCACCGGGGTCCTATGGCTACACCTTC. It is translated as CASSPGSYGYTF.

This clonotype has at least ten counts. The genes are TRBV20-1 and TRBJ2-5; possibly TRBD2 for D (6 bases). The V and J ends lost 3 bases and 5 bases respectively, with 13 bases between them. From germline, CDR1 is DFQATT and CDR2 SNEGSKA (reference sequence). This CDR3 is built from 13 residues. DNA of the CDR3: TGCAGTGCTAGCCGCCCGGGGGATGAGACCCAGTACTTC. Translation: CSASRPGDETQYF.

This clonotype was counted a few times. V and J are TRBV6-1 and TRBJ2-5, with 11 bases aligning to TRBD1. V lost 10 bases to trimming and J lost 2 bases; unmatched junction nucleotides: 12. The V gene's germline CDR1 is MNHNS and CDR2 SASEGT. The CDR3 runs to 16 residues. CDR3 in DNA: TGTGCCACAGACGCTCGGGACAGGGGGAGTCAAGAGACCCAGTACTTC. Protein product: CATDARDRGSQETQYF.

This clonotype has a handful of counts. This chain uses TRBV12-3 or TRBV12-4 with TRBJ2-3; 8 nucleotides align to TRBD1. V gave up 7 bases and J gave up 7 bases; unmatched junction bases: 7. The CDR3 has 13 residues. In DNA, the CDR3 is TGTGCCAGCACCCCGACAGGGGACCATACGCAGTATTTT. It translates to CASTPTGDHTQYF.

This clonotype was detected only a few times. The chain joins TRBV24-1 to TRBJ2-2; TRBD2 agrees at 7 bases. The CDR3 has 16 amino acids. Germline CDR1 KGHDR, CDR2 SFDVKD. Losses at the gene ends were 0 bases for V and 3 bases for J; bases not matched to a gene: 3. In nucleotides, the CDR3 is TGTGCCACCAGTGATTTGCGGGCGGGGGACACCGGGGAGCTGTTTTTT. Amino acid sequence: CATSDLRAGDTGELFF.

Only a few counts were recorded for this clonotype. The gene calls are TRBV7-3 and TRBJ2-1; D ambiguous. This CDR3 contains 14 residues. Trimming removed 5 bases at V and 6 bases at J, with 14 bases between. The germline gives CDR1 SGHTA, CDR2 FQGTGA. The CDR3 here is CASSRSHSGNEQFF. For the CDR3, the DNA is TGTGCCAGCAGCCGAAGCCACTCAGGCAATGAGCAGTTCTTC. Together with reference TRBV7-3 and TRBJ2-1, the CDR3 gives the full variable domain: GAGVSQTPSNKVTEKGKYVELRCDPISGHTALYWYRQSLGQGPEFLIYFQGTGAADDSGLPNDRFFAVRPEGSVSTLKIQRTERGDSAVYLCASSRSHSGNEQFFGPGTRLTVL.

This clonotype has ten or more counts. J is TRBJ2-5 and V is TRBV10-3; the match to TRBD2 covers 9 bases. The CDR3 is made up of 16 amino acids. V shed 5 bases, J shed 1 base, and the junction held 8 bases outside the gene matches. Germline V gene lookup returns CDR1 ENHRY and CDR2 SYGVKD. Written as DNA, the CDR3 is TGTGCCATCAGTACCGGGACTAGCTACATCCAAGAGACCCAGTACTTC. This encodes CAISTGTSYIQETQYF.

This clonotype was observed many times. The J gene is TRBJ1-6, the V gene TRBV7-9; 10 bases fit TRBD1. The trim removed 5 bases at V and 10 bases at J, leaving 11 bases unmatched. In germline, CDR1 is SEHNR, CDR2 FQNEAQ (reference sequence). The CDR3 is 16 residues long. The CDR3 sequence: CASSTRDRGKASPLHF. CDR3 bases: TGTGCCAGCAGCACCCGGGACAGGGGTAAGGCGTCACCCCTCCACTTT.

The gene calls are TRBV11-1 and TRBJ2-7, with D possibly being TRBD2 (5 bases). This CDR3 has 20 residues. Trimming shortened V by 5 bases and J by 0 bases, and 29 bases separated the two germline ends. Germline lookup yields CDR1 SGHAT and CDR2 FQDESV (reference sequence). As DNA, the CDR3 is TGTGCCAGCAGCGGGCGATATCCGGGGTCCCAAACGTTTCACTCCTACGAGCAGTACTTC. Translating it yields CASSGRYPGSQTFHSYEQYF.